This paragraph reports one T cell receptor (beta chain). Its target is not known. The sample comes from a study of T cells after yellow fever vaccination. Study details: Any fraction with a low cell number was prepared using SMART-Seq v4 Ultra Low Input.

UMIs were added to TCR cDNA along with a universal primer site when it was made by 5'RACE template switching. TCRdb analysed the 5' RACE reads with MiXCR anew, one entry per CDR3 protein. The sample has 550,000 to 750,000 distinct CDR3 sequences; approximately 13% are singletons. General study points: Contaminants from the bulk population, in the form of abundant clonotypes, could be found in FACS-sorted repertoires. Reappearance after the booster was seen for most primary-vaccination clones, at 96% CD4 and around 90% CD8.

Sequenced here: PBMCs, sampled on the day of the yellow fever booster vaccination. The receptor comes from a man aged 25-45 years who received the YFV17D yellow fever vaccine.

CDR3 coding DNA: TGTGCCATCAGTGATAGGGCTTTTGATCAGCCCCAGCATTTT. Translated: CAISDRAFDQPQHF. The chain has TRBV10-3 and TRBJ1-5; D ambiguous. The CDR3 loop spans 14 amino acids. V was cut by 3 bases and J by 5 bases, with 11 bases left in between. Looked up from germline, CDR1 is ENHRY and CDR2 is SYGVKD.